Listed below are T cell receptor beta chains from one sample, sequenced in a study of identical twins. TCRdb processed the 5' RACE reads anew with MiXCR; each CDR3 protein has one entry. The data contain nearly 900,000 distinct CDR3 sequences, around an eighth of them singletons. The same sample was also used in a study of yellow fever vaccine responses in identical twins.

Source material: PBMCs. Receptors originate from a woman between 18 and 29 years old in good health. Each CDR3 is given with its conserved first and last residue.

cdr3_aa: CASSDDRGRRETQYF
v_call: TRBV25-1
j_call: TRBJ2-5

cdr3_aa: CSASPGAKNIQYF
v_call: TRBV20-1
j_call: TRBJ2-4

cdr3_aa: CASRQLSGNTIYF
v_call: TRBV19
j_call: TRBJ1-3

cdr3_aa: CASRGASSTSTDTQYF
v_call: TRBV5-1
j_call: TRBJ2-3

cdr3_aa: CASSLGGTLALITQYF
v_call: TRBV7-8
j_call: TRBJ2-3

cdr3_aa: CASNLLAVNEQFF
v_call: TRBV28
j_call: TRBJ2-1

cdr3_aa: CASSLLRGVNFYGYTF
v_call: TRBV5-8
j_call: TRBJ1-2

cdr3_aa: CASSSPGLLETQYF
v_call: TRBV28
j_call: TRBJ2-5

cdr3_aa: CASSSTPGTRISYEQYF
v_call: TRBV6-5
j_call: TRBJ2-7

cdr3_aa: CASSLSLGDSNQPQHF
v_call: TRBV7-8
j_call: TRBJ1-5

cdr3_aa: CASSVLAGGGDEQFF
v_call: TRBV5-6
j_call: TRBJ2-1

cdr3_aa: CASSLVGGGTYNEQFF
v_call: TRBV11-2
j_call: TRBJ2-1

cdr3_aa: CASTPRMAQGTEAFF
v_call: TRBV6-2/TRBV6-3
j_call: TRBJ1-1

cdr3_aa: CSASTGSEQFF
v_call: TRBV20-1
j_call: TRBJ2-1

cdr3_aa: CASSPGDRTNTEAFF
v_call: TRBV5-1
j_call: TRBJ1-1

cdr3_aa: CASTRGDRGFEETQYF
v_call: TRBV28
j_call: TRBJ2-5

cdr3_aa: CASRDRGLGYGYTF
v_call: TRBV2
j_call: TRBJ1-2

cdr3_aa: CASSPGLNEQFF
v_call: TRBV6-5
j_call: TRBJ2-1

cdr3_aa: CASTGGQGYYGYTF
v_call: TRBV28
j_call: TRBJ1-2

cdr3_aa: CASSSGLGYGYTF
v_call: TRBV14
j_call: TRBJ1-2

cdr3_aa: CSARFFLRDLGSTDTQYF
v_call: TRBV20-1
j_call: TRBJ2-3

cdr3_aa: CASSPRPWVAGMDTDTQYF
v_call: TRBV7-7
j_call: TRBJ2-3

cdr3_aa: CSARGGNYQPQHF
v_call: TRBV20-1
j_call: TRBJ1-5

cdr3_aa: CASSLGAGSNTEAFF
v_call: TRBV7-6
j_call: TRBJ1-1

cdr3_aa: CASSPDVGGPPHEQFF
v_call: TRBV12-3/TRBV12-4
j_call: TRBJ2-1

cdr3_aa: CATSEWAGGRNEQFF
v_call: TRBV24-1
j_call: TRBJ2-1

cdr3_aa: CCGTSTDTQYF
v_call: TRBV29-1
j_call: TRBJ2-3

cdr3_aa: CASSEAQNYGYTF
v_call: TRBV6-1
j_call: TRBJ1-2

cdr3_aa: CSASRNNDNSPLHF
v_call: TRBV20-1
j_call: TRBJ1-6

cdr3_aa: CSASGRGNTGELFF
v_call: TRBV20-1
j_call: TRBJ2-2

cdr3_aa: CASRSDMGNSPLHF
v_call: TRBV12-3/TRBV12-4
j_call: TRBJ1-6

cdr3_aa: CASSPQETGNTIYF
v_call: TRBV18
j_call: TRBJ1-3

cdr3_aa: CAINNPGQVTGELFF
v_call: TRBV10-3
j_call: TRBJ2-2

cdr3_aa: CASSDTDTIQETQYF
v_call: TRBV25-1
j_call: TRBJ2-5

cdr3_aa: CASSVLGSTEQFF
v_call: TRBV2
j_call: TRBJ2-1

cdr3_aa: CATTQGRTDTQYF
v_call: TRBV19
j_call: TRBJ2-3

cdr3_aa: CASSSLGSGNNEQFF
v_call: TRBV28
j_call: TRBJ2-1

cdr3_aa: CASRGGEFQPQHF
v_call: TRBV27
j_call: TRBJ1-5

cdr3_aa: CASSFPNSPLHF
v_call: TRBV12-3/TRBV12-4
j_call: TRBJ1-6

cdr3_aa: CASTPRSLGPETQYF
v_call: TRBV12-3/TRBV12-4
j_call: TRBJ2-5

cdr3_aa: CATSRDYLRQGADTQYF
v_call: TRBV15
j_call: TRBJ2-3

cdr3_aa: CASSTERVNSPLHF
v_call: TRBV6-5
j_call: TRBJ1-6

cdr3_aa: CASTRAGRPHEQYF
v_call: TRBV13
j_call: TRBJ2-7

cdr3_aa: CASSQEDRGGDTQYF
v_call: TRBV4-1
j_call: TRBJ2-3

cdr3_aa: CSARTGSMNTEAFF
v_call: TRBV20-1
j_call: TRBJ1-1

cdr3_aa: CASSPPTGTSGGLPYNEQFF
v_call: TRBV18
j_call: TRBJ2-1

cdr3_aa: CASSLGLGTDEQFF
v_call: TRBV5-1
j_call: TRBJ2-1

cdr3_aa: CASSIGKSGNTIYF
v_call: TRBV19
j_call: TRBJ1-3

cdr3_aa: CASSSNRDGKLFF
v_call: TRBV25-1
j_call: TRBJ1-4

cdr3_aa: CASSPDRAINTEAFF
v_call: TRBV14
j_call: TRBJ1-1

cdr3_aa: CASSLYGRKGNEQFF
v_call: TRBV12-3/TRBV12-4
j_call: TRBJ2-1

cdr3_aa: CASSFEGPYGYTF
v_call: TRBV28
j_call: TRBJ1-2

cdr3_aa: CASRRGGLNTEAFF
v_call: TRBV12-3/TRBV12-4
j_call: TRBJ1-1

cdr3_aa: CATDGLGDREYEQYF
v_call: TRBV7-9
j_call: TRBJ2-7

cdr3_aa: CASRPGQGPGTGELFF
v_call: TRBV2
j_call: TRBJ2-2

cdr3_aa: CSARVGGWGEKLFF
v_call: TRBV20-1
j_call: TRBJ1-4

cdr3_aa: CASSSQSLTSGRGEQFF
v_call: TRBV27
j_call: TRBJ2-1

cdr3_aa: CASSYGGGGRYNEQFF
v_call: TRBV6-5
j_call: TRBJ2-1